This TCR beta chain was recorded in a study of OX40 agonist ivuxolimab in advanced cancers. Study-wide context: The costimulatory receptor OX40 (CD134) was targeted by ivuxolimab, a fully human IgG2 agonistic monoclonal antibody. Intravenous ivuxolimab was administered to patients every 2 weeks at six dose levels: 0.01, 0.1, 0.3, 1.5, 3 and 10 mg/kg. Of the approximately 50 dose-escalation patients, hepatocellular carcinoma was present in 19, melanoma in roughly 15, renal cell carcinoma in 9 and head and neck cancer in 9. In the dose-escalation cohort, more than 80% of patients were male, and the mean age was around 60 years with a range of roughly 20 to 80. Prior anti-PD-1, anti-PD-L1 or anti-CTLA-4 therapy was permitted, and checkpoint inhibitors had been received by about two fifths of dose-escalation patients. Partial responses were achieved by three dose-escalation patients, of whom one had hepatocellular carcinoma and two had cutaneous melanoma. The purpose of peripheral TCRbeta sequencing was to test whether ivuxolimab changed TCR sequence diversity and led to clonal T-cell expansion. The monotherapy dose-escalation portion (N = 52 patients) of the phase I ivuxolimab trial is reported in the paper.

A remark on this clone: No cognate antigen has been identified for it. There are no base qualities to consult, and no much larger clone falls within one base.

The trial excluded patients who had a history of autoimmune disease or who were on systemic immunosuppression. Peripheral blood for TCR sequencing was collected from all dose cohorts at baseline, on cycle 4 day 1, and on cycle 7 day 1. Samples came from an open-label, multicenter, first-in-human phase I dose-escalation trial of ivuxolimab. Adults with locally advanced or metastatic melanoma, renal cell, hepatocellular, or head and neck squamous cell carcinoma were enrolled in the trial. Before TCR sequencing, CD4+ and CD8+ T cells were separately sorted from peripheral blood. To sequence the TCRbeta CDR3 region, genomic DNA was isolated from the sorted cells. The immunoSEQ Assay was used to sequence the TCRbeta CDR3 regions. What TCRdb holds here is the immuneACCESS table cut down to in-frame rearrangements. Part of the clones is not present; checked against another copy, under half of the missing clones reflect an unresolved V gene, and the others are unexplained. This sample lists tens of thousands of clones; around 90% were detected once. Clones ranked in the top ten supply around 0.5% of the sample.

V lost 7 bases and J lost 5 bases; the stretch between them is 15 bases long. The CDR3 goes from the cysteine to the phenylalanine over 13 residues. Of the read, only the CDR3 DNA is kept; its 39 bases are in frame from base 1. Taken from the germline V gene, the CDR1 and CDR2 loops are SGHTA and FQGNSA. Broad study findings and their caveats: Low levels of normalized T-cell clonal expansion were also seen in some patients who did not respond. At doses from 0.1 to 3.0 mg/kg, clonal expansion was seen in both CD4+ and CD8+ blood T cells between baseline and week 6. On average, CD8+ T cells showed more expanded clones than CD4+ T cells after ivuxolimab. In partial responders in the 0.1-3.0 mg/kg groups, normalized peripheral clonal expansion was found to be among the lowest, especially among CD8+ T cells. Which antigens the clonally expanded peripheral T cells were specific for was not determined.

The sequencing used CD4+ or CD8+ T cells sorted from blood, collected in a trial of the OX40 agonist ivuxolimab. This TCR was sampled from an adult with an advanced solid tumor such as melanoma, head and neck, liver or kidney cancer. The rearrangement joined TRBV7-2 to TRBJ2-7; the D segment could be TRBD1, given 6 matching bases. The nucleotide sequence reads as follows: TGTGCCAGCACCCAGGGGATCCGCCACGAGCAGTACTTC. This encodes CASTQGIRHEQYF.